This record covers a single TCR beta chain. The record originates from a study of blood T cell repertoires in COVID-19. Germline V gene sequence: CDR1 LNHDA, CDR2 SQIVND (reference sequence). The trim removed 5 bases at V and 6 bases at J, leaving 6 bases unmatched. The CDR3 length is 14 residues. Produced via immunoSEQ multiplex PCR; TCRdb's table is partial and in-frame only. The table includes tens of thousands of clones, roughly 90% detected once. The sequenced sample was peripheral blood. The sequence was collected from a man between 45 and 60 years old with acute or convalescent COVID-19. This chain connects TRBV19 to TRBJ2-1; 8 bases map to TRBD2. The CDR3 reads CASSRGGGFNEQFF. The CDR3 DNA follows: TGTGCCAGTAGTCGTGGCGGGGGGTTCAATGAGCAGTTCTTC.